These 7 T cell receptor beta chains were sequenced from one sample in a study of blood T cell repertoires in COVID-19. The method was immunoSEQ multiplex PCR; TCRdb's version includes in-frame clones alone and lacks a portion of them. This table holds over 100,000 clones, roughly 80% found once. The specimen sequenced was peripheral blood. The receptor source for this set is a woman in her fifties or sixties with acute or convalescent COVID-19.

Remarks on this clone: In the same sample, other DNA sequences code for this CDR3. V gene TRBV24-1 combines with J gene TRBJ1-5; D gene uncertain. Germline CDR1 KGHDR, CDR2 SFDVKD. CDR3 length equals 13 residues. Trimming stripped 4 bases from V and 9 bases from J, with 12 bases between. CDR3 bases: TGTGCCACCAGTGACCCTCGGGGTCGGCCCCAGCATTTT. Its translation: CATSDPRGRPQHF.

The chain links TRBV3-1 (or the pseudogene TRBV3-2) to TRBJ2-3, with TRBD2 matching over 8 bases. From germline, CDR1 is LGHDT and CDR2 YNNKEL (reference sequence). With V trimmed by 3 bases and J by 4 bases, 0 bases remained unmatched. The CDR3 is made up of 13 amino acids. The CDR3 DNA reads as TGTGCCAGCAGCCAGCGGGGGGCAGATACGCAGTATTTT. Its protein is CASSQRGADTQYF.

The chain links TRBV18 to TRBJ1-2; no definite D call. CDR1 and CDR2 (germline): KGHSH, LQKENI. The CDR3 length is 17 residues. The V end was cut by 0 bases, the J end by 2 bases, with 16 bases between. The CDR3 DNA reads TGTGCCAGCTCACCACCGAGTCCGGGTTCAATGAACTATGGCTACACCTTC. It yields the protein CASSPPSPGSMNYGYTF. Filled out from reference TRBV18 and TRBJ1-2, the complete variable domain reads NAGVMQNPRHLVRRRGQEARLRCSPMKGHSHVYWYRQLPEEGLKFMVYLQKENIIDESGMPKERFSAEFPKEGPSILRIQQVVRGDSAAYFCASSPPSPGSMNYGYTFGSGTRLTVV.

This clone was detected a few times. The chain joins TRBV3-1 (or the pseudogene TRBV3-2) to TRBJ1-2; 9 bases fit TRBD1. The CDR3 has 13 amino acids. V shed 5 bases and J 8 bases; nucleotides not matched to a gene: 6. Per the germline V gene, CDR1 is LGHDT and CDR2 is YNNKEL (reference sequence). As DNA, the CDR3 is TGTGCCAGCAGCGCCGGGACAGGGACGGGCTACACCTTC. Protein sequence: CASSAGTGTGYTF.

The rearrangement joins TRBV15 to TRBJ2-7; 8 nucleotides line up with TRBD2. Trimming took 4 bases from V and 4 from J; bases not matched to a gene: 9. In germline, CDR1 is LNHNV, CDR2 YYDKDF (reference sequence). The length of the CDR3 is 15 residues. The CDR3 coding sequence is TGTGCCACCAGCACGGGAGGTAGCGGGAAGTACGAGCAGTACTTC. Amino acid sequence: CATSTGGSGKYEQYF. The complete variable domain, with remaining parts taken from reference TRBV15 and TRBJ2-7, reads DAMVIQNPRYQVTQFGKPVTLSCSQTLNHNVMYWYQQKSSQAPKLLFHYYDKDFNNEADTPDNFQSRRPNTSFCFLDIRSPGLGDTAMYLCATSTGGSGKYEQYFGPGTRLTVT.

The chain combines TRBV15 with TRBJ2-1, with D uncertain. The CDR3 is 15 residues long. V was shortened by 0 bases and J by 5 bases, with 11 bases between the two germline ends. Germline V gene lookup returns CDR1 LNHNV and CDR2 YYDKDF (reference sequence). DNA of the CDR3: TGTGCCACCAGCAGAGACCGAGTTGATAACAATGAGCAGTTCTTC. Translated, it gives CATSRDRVDNNEQFF.

V gene TRBV28 combines with J gene TRBJ2-5, with TRBD1 matching over 8 bases. This CDR3 is 14 amino acids long. Losses at the gene ends were 5 bases for V and 5 bases for J; bases not matched to a gene: 7. CDR1 is MDHEN and CDR2 is SYDVKM in the germline V gene. The CDR3 coding sequence is TGTGCCAGCAGTCCCCCACCAGGGGGCGAGACCCAGTACTTC. This codes for CASSPPPGGETQYF.